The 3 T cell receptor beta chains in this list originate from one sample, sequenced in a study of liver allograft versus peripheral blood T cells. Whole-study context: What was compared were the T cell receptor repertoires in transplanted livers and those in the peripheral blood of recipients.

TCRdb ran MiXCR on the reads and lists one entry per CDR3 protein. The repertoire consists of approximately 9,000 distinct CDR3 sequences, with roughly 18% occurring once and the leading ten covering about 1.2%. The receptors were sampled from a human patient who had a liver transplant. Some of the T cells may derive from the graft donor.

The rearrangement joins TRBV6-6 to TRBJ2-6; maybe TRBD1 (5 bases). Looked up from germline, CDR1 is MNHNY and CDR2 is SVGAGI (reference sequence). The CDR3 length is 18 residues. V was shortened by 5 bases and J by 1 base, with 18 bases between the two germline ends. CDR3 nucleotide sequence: TGTGCCAGCAGTACCACCTCAGGGTCCTATTCTGGGGCCAACGTCCTGACTTTC. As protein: CASSTTSGSYSGANVLTF.

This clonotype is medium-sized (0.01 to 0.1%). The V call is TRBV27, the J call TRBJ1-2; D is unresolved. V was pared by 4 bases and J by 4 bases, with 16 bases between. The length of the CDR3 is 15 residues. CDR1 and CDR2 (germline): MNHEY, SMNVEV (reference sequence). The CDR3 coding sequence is TGTGCCAGCAGTTCCCGATCGGAGGTCCCCTATGGCTACACCTTC. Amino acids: CASSSRSEVPYGYTF.

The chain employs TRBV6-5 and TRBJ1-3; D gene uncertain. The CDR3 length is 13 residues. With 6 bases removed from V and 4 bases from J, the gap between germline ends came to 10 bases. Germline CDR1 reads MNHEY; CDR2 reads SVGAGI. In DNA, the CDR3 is TGTGCCAGCAGGCCACTACAGGGAAACACCATATATTTT. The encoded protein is CASRPLQGNTIYF.